What follows are 16 T cell receptor beta chains derived from one specimen sequenced in a study of shared clonotypes between healthy human individuals. Assay: immunoSEQ multiplex PCR; the TCRdb copy retains only in-frame clones and omits some. This table holds roughly 700,000 clones, approximately 74% found once. Material: memory CD4+ T cells sorted from blood. Subset here: CD45RA-negative fraction. The receptors stem from a woman aged 30 to 39 in good health.

This chain uses TRBV7-7 with TRBJ2-2; no clear D. The V end was cut by 4 bases, the J end by 5 bases, with 14 bases between. CDR1 and CDR2 (germline): SSHAT, FNYEAQ (reference sequence). The CDR3 is 15 amino acids. In DNA, the CDR3 is TGTGCCAGCAGCTCTGCTTACGGCGGTACCGGGGAGCTGTTTTTT. Protein product: CASSSAYGGTGELFF.

This CDR3 is CASSFQLNTEAFF. The CDR3 DNA reads as TGTGCCAGCAGCTTCCAGTTGAACACTGAAGCTTTCTTT. V usage is TRBV11-2 and J usage is TRBJ1-1; the D is unclear. Germline-derived CDR1 and CDR2 are SGHAT and FQNNGV. V lost 3 bases and J lost 0, with 5 bases in between. This CDR3 has 13 residues.

Comments on this clone: The identical CDR3 is also encoded by other nucleotide sequences in the sample. The rearrangement joins TRBV5-1 to TRBJ1-1; the D gene is possibly TRBD1 (5 bases). The CDR3 is made up of 13 amino acids. Germline V gives CDR1 SGHRS, CDR2 YFSETQ. Trimming stripped 5 bases from V and 1 base from J, with 9 bases between. The DNA for the CDR3 is TGCGCCAGCAGTGCGGGGGGGAACACTGAAGCTTTCTTT. Translation gives CASSAGGNTEAFF.

This chain joins TRBV7-9 and TRBJ2-6, with D uncertain. The V gene lost 11 bases and the J gene lost 4 bases, with 12 bases spanning the gap. The CDR3 is made up of 13 amino acids. Germline assignment: CDR1 SEHNR and CDR2 FQNEAQ (reference sequence). The CDR3 DNA reads TGTGCCGGGTCGCAGGCGGGGGCCAACGTCCTGACTTTC. This sequence encodes CAGSQAGANVLTF.

Worth noting for this clone: The sample carries other DNA sequences with the same CDR3. This sequence joins TRBV7-9 and TRBJ2-3; possibly TRBD1 or TRBD2 for D (5 bases each). V dropped 1 base and J dropped 3 bases, with 5 bases sitting between them. The germline V gene encodes CDR1 SEHNR and CDR2 FQNEAQ (reference sequence). The length of the CDR3 is 13 residues. CDR3 sequence reads: CASSLGGTDTQYF. For the CDR3, the DNA is TGTGCCAGCAGCTTAGGGGGGACAGATACGCAGTATTTT.

This clone was detected only once. The rearrangement uses TRBV19 and TRBJ2-2; D call uncertain. The germline gives CDR1 LNHDA, CDR2 SQIVND (reference sequence). CDR3 length: 13 residues. V was shortened by 2 bases and J by 6 bases, with 7 bases between the two germline ends. The CDR3 DNA follows: TGTGCCAGTAGTATAATAGTAGCCGGGGAGCTGTTTTTT. It translates to CASSIIVAGELFF.

The chain joins TRBV5-1 to TRBJ2-5, with D perhaps TRBD1 or TRBD2 (7 bases each). V was cut by 4 bases and J by 5 bases, with 12 bases left in between. The CDR3 covers 13 residues. Looked up from germline, CDR1 is SGHRS and CDR2 is YFSETQ. In DNA, the CDR3 is TGCGCCAGCAGCAGACAGGGAGGGGAGACCCAGTACTTC. Protein product: CASSRQGGETQYF.

As to this clone: Other DNA variants within this sample encode the same CDR3. The chain is built from TRBV11-2 and TRBJ1-4, with a weak D call TRBD1 (5 bases). The CDR3 spans 14 residues. Germline V CDR1 and CDR2: SGHAT, FQNNGV. The germline V and J ends were trimmed by 1 base and 5 bases, with 8 bases remaining between them. CDR3 loop: CASSLGGGNEKLFF. Written as DNA, the CDR3 is TGTGCCAGCAGCTTAGGGGGGGGGAATGAAAAACTGTTTTTT.

The chain links TRBV19 to TRBJ1-1; D may be TRBD1 (5 bases). Trimming removed 6 bases from V and 5 bases from J, with 19 bases in between. Germline CDR1 and CDR2: LNHDA and SQIVND (reference sequence). The CDR3 sequence is 15 residues long. This CDR3 is CASSRPGRAETEAFF. In DNA, the CDR3 is TGTGCCAGTAGCCGCCCGGGCAGGGCGGAGACTGAAGCTTTCTTT.

The chain links TRBV29-1 to TRBJ1-1, with D possibly being TRBD1 (5 bases). The length of the CDR3 is 13 residues. Germline values: CDR1 SQVTM, CDR2 ANQGSEA. V was shortened by 6 bases and J by 1 base, with 12 bases between the two germline ends. The DNA of the CDR3 is TGCAGCGTCATCGACGGACAGAACACTGAAGCTTTCTTT. This encodes CSVIDGQNTEAFF.

This clone was picked up one time. J is TRBJ2-7 and V is TRBV29-1; 7 bases match TRBD1. With V trimmed by 4 bases and J by 0 bases, 6 bases remained unmatched. The CDR3 runs to 14 residues. Germline CDR1 and CDR2: SQVTM and ANQGSEA. The CDR3 reads CSVGGTADSYEQYF. The DNA of the CDR3 is TGCAGCGTTGGGGGGACAGCCGACTCCTACGAGCAGTACTTC.

V gene TRBV10-3 combines with J gene TRBJ2-7; D may be TRBD2 (5 bases). CDR3 length: 11 amino acids. The germline gives CDR1 ENHRY, CDR2 SYGVKD. V was cut by 5 bases and J by 4 bases, with 6 bases left in between. The CDR3 is CAISREYEQYF. CDR3 in DNA: TGTGCCATCAGTAGGGAGTACGAGCAGTACTTC.

This clone has a single count. The gene calls are TRBV15 and TRBJ2-7, with D perhaps matching TRBD1 (6 bases). The CDR3 totals 16 residues. Germline values: CDR1 LNHNV, CDR2 YYDKDF (reference sequence). Trimming removed 1 base at V and 5 bases at J, with 18 bases between. The DNA of the CDR3 is TGTGCCACCAGCAGAGGGAGAGGAACAGGGTGGAACGAGCAGTACTTC. Protein sequence: CATSRGRGTGWNEQYF.

The chain has TRBV14 and TRBJ1-4, with a tentative D call TRBD1 (6 bases). From germline, CDR1 is SGHDN and CDR2 FVKESK. Trimming left V 1 base short and J 8 bases short, with 14 bases between. This CDR3 has 15 amino acids. This chain's CDR3 is CASSQVRGMAEKLFF. The CDR3 DNA follows: TGTGCCAGCAGCCAAGTAAGGGGGATGGCAGAAAAACTGTTTTTT.

This clone was found once. The chain is built from TRBV7-6 and TRBJ2-2; weak D call: TRBD1 (5 bases). V lost 2 bases and J lost 2, with 15 bases in between. CDR3 size: 17 residues. The germline V gene encodes CDR1 SGHVS and CDR2 FNYEAQ. CDR3 loop: CASSLLGRTYNTGELFF. DNA of the CDR3: TGTGCCAGCAGCTTATTGGGTCGGACATACAACACCGGGGAGCTGTTTTTT.

With respect to this clone: Within the sample, other DNA sequences also encode this same CDR3. The chain has TRBV5-1 and TRBJ2-1; a weak D match, TRBD2 (5 bases). CDR3 length equals 15 residues. V lost 0 bases, J lost 1 base, and 8 bases lay in between. CDR1 is SGHRS, CDR2 YFSETQ, per germline. CDR3 in amino acids: CASSLDTGSYNEQFF. As DNA, the CDR3 is TGCGCCAGCAGCTTGGATACGGGGTCCTACAATGAGCAGTTCTTC.